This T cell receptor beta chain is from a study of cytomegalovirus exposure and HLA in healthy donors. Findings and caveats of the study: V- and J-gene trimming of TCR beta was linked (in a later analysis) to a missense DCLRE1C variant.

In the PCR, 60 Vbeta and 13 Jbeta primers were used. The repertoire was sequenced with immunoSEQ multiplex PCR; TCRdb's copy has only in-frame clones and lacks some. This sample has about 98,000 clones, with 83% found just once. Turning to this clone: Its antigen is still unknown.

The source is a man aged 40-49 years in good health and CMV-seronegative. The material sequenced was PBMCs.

The CDR3 loop is CASRTASGVMNTEAFF. The CDR3, as DNA: TGTGCCAGCAGGACCGCCAGCGGGGTCATGAACACTGAAGCTTTCTTT. The rearrangement uses TRBV2 and TRBJ1-1; D not certain. Germline assignment: CDR1 SNHLY and CDR2 FYNNEI. V lost 6 bases to trimming and J lost 0 bases, with 17 bases between them. This CDR3 region has 16 residues.